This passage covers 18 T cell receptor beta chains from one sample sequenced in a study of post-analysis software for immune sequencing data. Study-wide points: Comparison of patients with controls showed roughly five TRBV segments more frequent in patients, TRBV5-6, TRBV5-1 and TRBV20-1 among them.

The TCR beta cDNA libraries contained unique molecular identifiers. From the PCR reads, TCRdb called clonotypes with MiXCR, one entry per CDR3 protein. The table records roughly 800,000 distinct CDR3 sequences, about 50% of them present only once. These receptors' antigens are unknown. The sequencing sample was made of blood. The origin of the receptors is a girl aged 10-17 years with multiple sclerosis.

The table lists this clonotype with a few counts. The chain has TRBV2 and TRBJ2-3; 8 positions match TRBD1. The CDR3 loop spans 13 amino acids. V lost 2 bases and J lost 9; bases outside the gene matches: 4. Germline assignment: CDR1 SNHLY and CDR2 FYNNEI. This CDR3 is CASSENQGATQYF. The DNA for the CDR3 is TGTGCCAGCAGTGAAAATCAGGGGGCAACGCAGTATTTT.

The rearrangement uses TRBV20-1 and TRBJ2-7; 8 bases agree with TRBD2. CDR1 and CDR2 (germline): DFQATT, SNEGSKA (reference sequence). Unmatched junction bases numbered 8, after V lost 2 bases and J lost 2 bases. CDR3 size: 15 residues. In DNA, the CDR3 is TGCAGTGCTAGATCCTATCTAGCGGGCACCTACGAGCAGTACTTC. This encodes CSARSYLAGTYEQYF.

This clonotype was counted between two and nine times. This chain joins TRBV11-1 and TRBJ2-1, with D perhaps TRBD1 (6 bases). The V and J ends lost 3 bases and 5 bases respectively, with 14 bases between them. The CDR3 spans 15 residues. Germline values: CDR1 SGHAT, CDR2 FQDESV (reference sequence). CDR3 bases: TGTGCCAGCAGCTTGACAGGACGCGTAAACAATGAGCAGTTCTTC. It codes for CASSLTGRVNNEQFF.

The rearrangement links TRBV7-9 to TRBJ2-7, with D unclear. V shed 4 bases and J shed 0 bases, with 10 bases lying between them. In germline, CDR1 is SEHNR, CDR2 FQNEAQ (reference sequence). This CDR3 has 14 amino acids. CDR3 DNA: TGTGCCAGCAGCTCGGACCTTTTCTCCTACGAGCAGTACTTC. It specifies CASSSDLFSYEQYF.

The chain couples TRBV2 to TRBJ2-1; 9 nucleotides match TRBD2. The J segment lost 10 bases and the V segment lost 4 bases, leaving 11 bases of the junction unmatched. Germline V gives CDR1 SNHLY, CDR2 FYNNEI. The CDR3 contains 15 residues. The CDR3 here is CASSASSGGTGEQFF. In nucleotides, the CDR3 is TGTGCCAGCAGTGCGTCGAGCGGGGGGACCGGAGAGCAGTTCTTC.

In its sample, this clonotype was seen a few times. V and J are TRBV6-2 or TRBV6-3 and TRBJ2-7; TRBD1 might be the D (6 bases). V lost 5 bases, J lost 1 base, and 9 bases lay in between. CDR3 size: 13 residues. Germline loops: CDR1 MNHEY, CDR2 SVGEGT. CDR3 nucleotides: TGTGCCAGCAGTGCGCAGGGGTCCTACGAGCAGTACTTC. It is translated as CASSAQGSYEQYF.

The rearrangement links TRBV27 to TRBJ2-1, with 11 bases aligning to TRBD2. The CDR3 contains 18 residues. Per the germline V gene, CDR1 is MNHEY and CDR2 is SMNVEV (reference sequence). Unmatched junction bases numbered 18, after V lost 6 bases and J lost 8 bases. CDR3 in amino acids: CASRTVRASGRMSDEQFF. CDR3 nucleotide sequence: TGTGCCAGCAGAACCGTTCGCGCTAGCGGGAGGATGAGCGATGAGCAGTTCTTC.

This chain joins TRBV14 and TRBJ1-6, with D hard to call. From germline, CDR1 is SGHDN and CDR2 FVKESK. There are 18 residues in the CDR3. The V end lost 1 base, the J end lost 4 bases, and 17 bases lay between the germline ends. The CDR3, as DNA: TGTGCCAGCAGCCAAGGCTGGGAACCAGGACGGTATAATTCACCCCTCCACTTT. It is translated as CASSQGWEPGRYNSPLHF.

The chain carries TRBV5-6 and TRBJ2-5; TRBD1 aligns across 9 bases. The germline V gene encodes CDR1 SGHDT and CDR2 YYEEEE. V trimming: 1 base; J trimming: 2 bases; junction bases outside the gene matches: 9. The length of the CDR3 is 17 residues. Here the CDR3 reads CASSLRRTGATQETQYF. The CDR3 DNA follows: TGTGCCAGCAGCTTGAGGAGGACAGGGGCCACTCAAGAGACCCAGTACTTC.

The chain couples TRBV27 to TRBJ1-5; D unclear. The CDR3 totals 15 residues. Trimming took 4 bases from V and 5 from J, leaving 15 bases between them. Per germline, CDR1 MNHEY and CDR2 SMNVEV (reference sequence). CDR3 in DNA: TGTGCCAGCAGTTACCCAACAGACAACCATCAGCCCCAGCATTTT. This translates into CASSYPTDNHQPQHF.

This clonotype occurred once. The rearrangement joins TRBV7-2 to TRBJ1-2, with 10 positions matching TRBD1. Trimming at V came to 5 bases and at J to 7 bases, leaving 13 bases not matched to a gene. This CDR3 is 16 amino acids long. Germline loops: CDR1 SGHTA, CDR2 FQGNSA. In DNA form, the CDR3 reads TGTGCCAGCAGCCCATTCGGGACAGGGGATCGAGGTGGCTACACCTTC. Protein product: CASSPFGTGDRGGYTF.

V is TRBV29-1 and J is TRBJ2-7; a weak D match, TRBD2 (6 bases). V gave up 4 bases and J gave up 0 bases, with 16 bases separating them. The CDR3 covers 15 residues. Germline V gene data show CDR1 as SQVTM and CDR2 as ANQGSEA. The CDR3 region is CSVVEGRAISYEQYF. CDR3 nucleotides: TGCAGCGTTGTGGAGGGCAGGGCTATCTCCTACGAGCAGTACTTC.

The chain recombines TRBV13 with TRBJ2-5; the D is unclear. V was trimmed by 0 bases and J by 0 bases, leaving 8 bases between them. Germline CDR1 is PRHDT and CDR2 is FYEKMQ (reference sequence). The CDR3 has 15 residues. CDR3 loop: CASSLGDRNQETQYF. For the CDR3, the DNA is TGTGCCAGCAGCTTAGGGGACCGAAACCAAGAGACCCAGTACTTC.

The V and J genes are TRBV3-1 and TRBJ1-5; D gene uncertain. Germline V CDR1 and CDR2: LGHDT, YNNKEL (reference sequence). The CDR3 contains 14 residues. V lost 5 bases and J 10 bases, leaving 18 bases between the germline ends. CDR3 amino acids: CASSDRPKGSPQHF. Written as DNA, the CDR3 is TGTGCCAGCAGCGACCGGCCCAAGGGATCACCCCAGCATTTT.

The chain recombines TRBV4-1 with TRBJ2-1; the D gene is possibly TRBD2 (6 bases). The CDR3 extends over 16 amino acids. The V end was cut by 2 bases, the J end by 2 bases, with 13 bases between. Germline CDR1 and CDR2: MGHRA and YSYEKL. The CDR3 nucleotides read TGCGCCAGCAGCCAAAATATAGCGGAGACCTACAATGAGCAGTTCTTC. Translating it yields CASSQNIAETYNEQFF.

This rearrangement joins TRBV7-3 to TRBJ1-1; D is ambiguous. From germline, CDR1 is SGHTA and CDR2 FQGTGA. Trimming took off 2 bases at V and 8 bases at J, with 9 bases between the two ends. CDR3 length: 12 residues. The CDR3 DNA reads TGTGCCAGCAGCTTAGGGGAAGGGGAAGCTTTCTTT. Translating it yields CASSLGEGEAFF.

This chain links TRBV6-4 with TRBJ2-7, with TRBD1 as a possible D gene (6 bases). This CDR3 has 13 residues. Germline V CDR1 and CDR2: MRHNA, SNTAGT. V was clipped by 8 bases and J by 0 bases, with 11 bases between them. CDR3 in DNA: TGTGCCAGCGCACAGGGTCCCTCCTACGAGCAGTACTTC. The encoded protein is CASAQGPSYEQYF.

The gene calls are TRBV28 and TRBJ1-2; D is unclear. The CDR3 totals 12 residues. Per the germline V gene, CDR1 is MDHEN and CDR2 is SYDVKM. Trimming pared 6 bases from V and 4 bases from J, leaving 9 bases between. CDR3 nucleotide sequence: TGTGCCAGCAGACAACTCGGCTATGGCTACACCTTC. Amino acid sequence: CASRQLGYGYTF.